This TCR beta chain was obtained from a study of OX40 agonist ivuxolimab in advanced cancers. CDR3 length equals 15 residues. Germline CDR1 is LGHNA and CDR2 is YSLEER. V was clipped by 1 base and J by 5 bases, with 11 bases between them. Repertoires were generated with immunoSEQ multiplex PCR, while TCRdb's copy carries only in-frame clones and drops some. This table has around 71,000 clones, 70% to 90% appearing once. The genes are TRBV4-3 and TRBJ1-4; D is possibly TRBD1 (6 bases). Sequenced material: CD4+ or CD8+ T cells sorted from blood, taken in a trial of the OX40 agonist ivuxolimab. This TCR was recovered from an adult with an advanced solid tumor such as melanoma, head and neck, liver or kidney cancer. In nucleotides, the CDR3 is TGCGCCAGCAGCCAAGGGGGACACATCAATGAAAAACTGTTTTTT. Translating it yields CASSQGGHINEKLFF.